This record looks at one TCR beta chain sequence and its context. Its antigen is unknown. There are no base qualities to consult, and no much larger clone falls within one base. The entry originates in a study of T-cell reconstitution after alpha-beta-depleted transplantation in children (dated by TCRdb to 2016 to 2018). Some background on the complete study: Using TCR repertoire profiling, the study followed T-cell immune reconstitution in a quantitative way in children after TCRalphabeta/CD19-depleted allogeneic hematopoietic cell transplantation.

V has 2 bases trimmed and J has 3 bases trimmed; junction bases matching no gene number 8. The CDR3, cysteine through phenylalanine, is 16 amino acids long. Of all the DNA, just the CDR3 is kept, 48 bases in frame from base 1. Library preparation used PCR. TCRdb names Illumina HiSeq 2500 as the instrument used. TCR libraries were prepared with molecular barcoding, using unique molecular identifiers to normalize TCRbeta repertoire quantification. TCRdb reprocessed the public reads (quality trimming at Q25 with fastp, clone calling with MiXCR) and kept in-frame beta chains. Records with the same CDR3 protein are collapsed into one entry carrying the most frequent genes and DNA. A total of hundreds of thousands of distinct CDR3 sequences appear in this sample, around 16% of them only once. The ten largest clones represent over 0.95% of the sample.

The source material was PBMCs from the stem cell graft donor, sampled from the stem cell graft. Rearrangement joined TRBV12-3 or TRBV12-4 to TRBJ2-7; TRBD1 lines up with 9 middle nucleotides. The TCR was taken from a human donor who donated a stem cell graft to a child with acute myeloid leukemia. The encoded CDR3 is CASSLRPTGGGYEQYF. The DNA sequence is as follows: TGTGCCAGCAGTTTACGACCCACAGGGGGCGGCTACGAGCAGTACTTC.